This TCR beta chain appears in the sequencing data of a study of T cell clusters in autoimmune cytopenias. The CDR3 consists of 14 residues. Germline V gives CDR1 SGHRS, CDR2 YFSETQ. On this clonotype itself: The antigen is not known.

Broader study findings: TRB repertoire shifts in secondary cytopenia and chronic lymphocytic leukemia mostly reflected lymphoma, not autoimmunity.

TRB rearrangements were amplified by touch-down multiplex PCR with mixed TRB-A/B primers. TCRdb reprocessed the multiplex PCR reads; each CDR3 protein has one entry and no DNA is given. The listing contains roughly 1,600 distinct CDR3 sequences. TRB was amplified from about 270 ng of peripheral blood genomic DNA per sample. This receptor was identified in a human donor with an autoimmune cytopenia, with autoimmune hepatitis or in good health (not recorded which). Input material: peripheral blood. This chain connects TRBV5-1 to TRBJ2-1; TCRdb gives TRBD1 as the D gene, but with no DNA this cannot be confirmed. The CDR3 loop reads CASSFGPPGNEQFF.